This T cell receptor (beta chain) was found in a study of human T cells and chemical hapten exposure (dated by TCRdb to the early 2020s). Regarding the research as a whole: For sensitization, 2% DPC in acetone was applied to a 2 cm by 2 cm area of upper inner arm skin. Throughout the approximately 24-week study period, patients were also given weekly therapeutic DPC doses on the scalp. Patch testing was performed on the upper back with Finn chambers containing 0.01% DPC, and the patch tests were scored after 6 days according to International Contact Dermatitis Research Group standards. Most of the patients in the cohort were female, and the cohort covered alopecia areata with under or over 50% scalp involvement, alopecia totalis and alopecia universalis. The libraries were sequenced as a pool, and the TCR yield per sample differed mostly because of small variations in library volumes within the pool. This study followed changes in the peripheral blood TCR repertoire in vivo during primary and secondary sensitization of alopecia patients to the hapten diphenylcyclopropenone (DPC). Blood was sampled from patients pre-sensitization (week 0) and at 2, 6 and about 24 weeks after DPC sensitization. For TCR sequencing, blood came from 25 to 35 alopecia patients at anywhere from one to four time points (pre-sensitization, 2, 6 and 24 weeks).

Taken with the paper, the label for time point translates to: pre-sensitization, week 0. Read against the paper, the sample's treatment or condition label means: therapeutic diphenylcyclopropenone sensitization with weekly scalp DPC. Blood at each patch-test visit was drawn before the patch test was applied. Patients were eligible if aged 18 to 70, diagnosed with alopecia and judged suitable for DPC therapy, and pregnant patients were excluded. Unfractionated whole blood was collected in Tempus Blood RNA tubes, and total RNA was extracted from that blood. This clonotype turned up a few times. Its antigen specificity is not known. The record has no base qualities; no much larger clone is one base away. Results the study describes overall, beyond this receptor: Repeated subsampling changed both the strength of the expansion versus patch-test correlation and the threshold at which that correlation became significant. Because every patient had alopecia, a presumed autoimmune disease, the patients' immune response might differ from that of healthy individuals. DPC sensitization did not change how many TCRs were above 1 in 1000 frequency, and no evidence was found of alterations in global repertoire structure. Compared with pre-sensitization or healthy control sets, expanded TCRs formed significantly more large CDR3 similarity clusters, which is consistent with antigen-driven responses. Patch test score was positively correlated with the number of PT1 expanded TCRs, with significance at thresholds 8, 16 and 32 but not at 4.

Library creation used RACE. The sequencer listed for this sample is NextSeq 500. During library preparation, unique molecular identifiers were attached to individual cDNA molecules so that TCRs could be counted quantitatively and reproducibly. From each blood RNA sample, both TCR alpha and TCR beta chains were sequenced. The study's processing was this. A median of around 100,000 TCRs per sample was observed, with a range of roughly 23,224 to 750,000. V, J and CDR3 annotation of the TCR reads was carried out using the Decombinator software suite. Every sample was subsampled to the same number of TCRs (28,000) for the PS versus PT1 abundance plots. TCRs were defined as expanded if absent before sensitization and observed at least eight times at the 2-week time point. TCRdb reprocessed the public reads (quality trimming at Q25 with fastp, clone calling with MiXCR) and kept in-frame beta chains. Each entry merges the rows of one CDR3 protein and shows their most common DNA and genes. None of the V and J calls come from the authors' own analysis; TCRdb made them. In this sample the table shows 350,000 to 400,000 distinct CDR3 sequences, 5.1% of which occur a single time. The ten biggest clones cover 2% to 3% of the sample.

Sequences SGHNT (CDR1) and YYREEE (CDR2) are obtained from the germline V gene (reference sequence). Here V drops 0 bases and J drops 4 bases, and the junction holds 3 bases not matched to any gene. Counted from cysteine to phenylalanine, this CDR3 has 15 amino acids. Here the CDR3 DNA is all that survives: 45 bases in frame from base 1. This TCR was sampled from a woman in her 50s with alopecia areata. Some clones in this sample may be carry-over from other donors' samples. The input for sequencing was whole blood, taken in connection with sensitization to the hapten diphenylcyclopropenone (DPC). In this chain, TRBV5-4 is recombined with TRBJ2-1; 8 of the junction bases match TRBD1. This receptor has the CDR3 CASSLEGDRYNEQFF. The nucleotide sequence reads as follows: TGTGCCAGCAGCTTGGAGGGGGACAGGTACAATGAGCAGTTCTTC.